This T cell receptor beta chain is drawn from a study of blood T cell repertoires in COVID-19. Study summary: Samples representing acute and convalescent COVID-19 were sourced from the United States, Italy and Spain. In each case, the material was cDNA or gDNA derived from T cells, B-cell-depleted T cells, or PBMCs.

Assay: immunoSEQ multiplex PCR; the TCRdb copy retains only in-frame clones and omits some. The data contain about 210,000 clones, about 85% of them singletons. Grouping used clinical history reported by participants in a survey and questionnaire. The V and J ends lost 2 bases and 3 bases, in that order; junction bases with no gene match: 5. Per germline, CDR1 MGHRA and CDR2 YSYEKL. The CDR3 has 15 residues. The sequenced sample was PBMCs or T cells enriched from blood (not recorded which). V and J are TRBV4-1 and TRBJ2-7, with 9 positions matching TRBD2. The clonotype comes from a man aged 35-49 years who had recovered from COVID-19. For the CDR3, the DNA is TGCGCCAGCAGCCAATTCATTAGCGGGAGCTACGAGCAGTACTTC. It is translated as CASSQFISGSYEQYF.